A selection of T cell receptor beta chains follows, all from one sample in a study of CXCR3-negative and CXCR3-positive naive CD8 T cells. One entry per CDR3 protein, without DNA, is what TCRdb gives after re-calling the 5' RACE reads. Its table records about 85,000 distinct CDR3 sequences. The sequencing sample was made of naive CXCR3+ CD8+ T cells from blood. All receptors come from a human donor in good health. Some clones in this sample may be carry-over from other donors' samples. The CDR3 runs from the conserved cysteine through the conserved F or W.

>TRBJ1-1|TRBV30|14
CAWTSIGMNTEAFF
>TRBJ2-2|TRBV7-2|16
CASSAKGDQGTGELFF
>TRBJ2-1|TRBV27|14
CASSLSGRGNEQFF
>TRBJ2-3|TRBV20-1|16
CSARDVIAGTRNTQYF
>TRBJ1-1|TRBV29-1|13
CSVDSGDVFKAFF
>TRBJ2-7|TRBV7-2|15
CASSLGVGSLYEQYF
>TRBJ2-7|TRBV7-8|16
CASSLGFGGSTYEQYF
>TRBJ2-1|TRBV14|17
CASSPDRLGRLYNEQFF
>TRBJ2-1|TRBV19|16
CASSTGGGGSYNEQFF
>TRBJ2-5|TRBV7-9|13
CASSTTGYETQYF
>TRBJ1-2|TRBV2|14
CASSEDDIGDGYTF
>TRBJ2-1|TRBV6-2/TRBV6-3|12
CASSGGADEQFF
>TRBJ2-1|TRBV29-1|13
CSVEGGIGNEQFF
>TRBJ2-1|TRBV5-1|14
CASSFTGDYNEQFF
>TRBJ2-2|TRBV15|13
CATGDANTGELFF
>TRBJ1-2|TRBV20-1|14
CSARELGSWYGYTF
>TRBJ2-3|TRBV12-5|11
CASGFTDTQYF
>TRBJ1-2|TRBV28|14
CASSSTGTGDGYTF
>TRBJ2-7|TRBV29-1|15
CSVEDPTGRSYEQYF
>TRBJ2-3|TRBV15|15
CATSSGGRATDTQYF
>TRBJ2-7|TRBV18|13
CASSSGDAYEQYF
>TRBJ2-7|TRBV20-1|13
CSPRTDSSYEQYF
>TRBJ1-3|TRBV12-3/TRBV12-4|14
CASTSVAGRNTIYF
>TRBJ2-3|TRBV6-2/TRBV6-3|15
CASSSGTGHTDTQYF
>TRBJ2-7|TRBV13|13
CASSLDPRYEQYF
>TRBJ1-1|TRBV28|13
CASSFSENTEAFF
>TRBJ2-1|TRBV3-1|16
CASSQDGGVVYNEQFF
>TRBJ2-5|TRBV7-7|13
CASSLEYGETQYF
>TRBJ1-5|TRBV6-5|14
CASSPEPDIQPQHF
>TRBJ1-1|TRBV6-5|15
CASSYSIYRDTEAFF
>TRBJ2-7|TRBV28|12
CASSLTPLEQYF
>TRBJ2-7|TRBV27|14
CASRPLTGGNEQYF
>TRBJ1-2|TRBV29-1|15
CSVPGQGDANYGYTF
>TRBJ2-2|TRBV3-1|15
CASSQGSGFPGELFF
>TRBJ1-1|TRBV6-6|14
CASSYTGGITEAFF
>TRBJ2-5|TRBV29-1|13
CSVSTGFQETQYF
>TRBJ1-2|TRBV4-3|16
CASSQDGEQGAYGYTF
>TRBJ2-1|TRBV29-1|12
CSARGGRYEQFF
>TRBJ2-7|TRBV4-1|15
CASSQVAGFSYEQYF
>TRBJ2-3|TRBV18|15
CASSPIFGVTDTQYF
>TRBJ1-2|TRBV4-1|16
CASSPSLGAGTYGYTF
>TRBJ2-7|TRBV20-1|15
CSARSDSTARSEQYF
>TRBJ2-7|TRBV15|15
CATSSEGGTPYEQYF
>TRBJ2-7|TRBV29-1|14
CSVEVLTESYEQYF